This section outlines one T cell receptor (beta chain) sequence together with its context. The target antigen is unknown. The sample originates from a study of T cells in localized non-small cell lung cancer. General study findings and limits: It was uninvolved adjacent lung that showed the highest T cell clonality, exceeding tumor. Elevated blood T cell density was associated with longer overall survival. Since sequencing was restricted to only one region of the tumor, intratumor heterogeneity remains a possibility. Adjacent lung had a median roughly 60 of the 100 largest tumor clones.

Repertoires were generated with immunoSEQ multiplex PCR, while TCRdb's copy carries only in-frame clones and drops some. Found here are more than 45,000 clones, over 80% of them singletons; the top ten hold about 15%. The germline V gene has CDR1 ENHRY and CDR2 SYGVKD. Trimming at V came to 2 bases and at J to 7 bases, leaving 4 bases not matched to a gene. The CDR3 is made up of 14 amino acids. This chain links TRBV10-3 with TRBJ1-5; 8 bases map to TRBD1. The sample was peripheral blood mononuclear cells, taken before any cancer treatment. This receptor was taken from a man aged 40-75 years with stage III lung adenocarcinoma. CDR3 bases: TGTGCCATCAGTGAGGGACAGGGTGGGCAGCCCCAGCATTTT. It encodes CAISEGQGGQPQHF.